A selection of T cell receptor beta chains follows, all from one sample in a study of blood T cell repertoires in COVID-19. Profiled with immunoSEQ multiplex PCR; TCRdb holds only in-frame clones, not every one. The sample has 200,000 to 300,000 clones, about 82% seen once. Sequencing used peripheral blood. Receptors originate from an elderly woman with COVID-19, enrolled during active disease. CDR3s include the opening cysteine and the closing phenylalanine or tryptophan. D genes are given only for firm matches. Clone size is given for some rows only: seen once, a few or many times, or a class if the clone is expanded.

12,TRBJ2-4,TRBV7-2,.,.,CASSSVLNIQYF,TGTGCCAGCAGCTCGGTGTTGAACATTCAGTACTTC
14,TRBJ2-5,TRBV7-2,.,.,CASSFARGGETQYF,TGTGCCAGCAGCTTTGCGCGGGGTGGAGAGACCCAGTACTTC
12,TRBJ2-7,TRBV6-5,.,.,CASSRDNGEQYF,TGTGCCAGCAGTAGGGACAACGGCGAGCAGTACTTC
17,TRBJ2-3,TRBV10-1,.,TRBD2,CASRPGLAGALTDTQYF,TGCGCCAGCAGACCCGGACTAGCGGGGGCCCTTACAGATACGCAGTATTTT
16,TRBJ1-3,TRBV19,.,TRBD1,CASSPKGTGARNTIYF,TGTGCCAGTAGTCCGAAAGGGACAGGGGCGAGGAACACCATATATTTT
18,TRBJ1-6,TRBV27,.,.,CASSPSGTGGGISSPLHF,TGTGCCAGCAGTCCTTCGGGCACGGGGGGGGGCATCAGTTCACCCCTCCACTTT
11,TRBJ2-1,TRBV2,.,.,CASSNIAEQFF,TGTGCCAGCAGCAATATAGCCGAGCAGTTCTTC
17,TRBJ2-1,TRBV7-3,.,TRBD2,CASSLRSKSGGASRQFF,TGTGCCAGCAGCTTACGGTCCAAGAGCGGGGGGGCCTCCCGGCAGTTCTTC
16,TRBJ2-2,TRBV9,.,TRBD2,CASSVVASGNTGELFF,TGTGCCAGCAGCGTAGTTGCTAGCGGAAACACCGGGGAGCTGTTTTTT
13,TRBJ1-3,TRBV7-2,few,.,CASSPQGGNTIYF,TGTGCCAGCAGCCCCCAGGGTGGAAACACCATATATTTT
15,TRBJ1-3,TRBV7-8,.,.,CASTRQAASGNTIYF,TGTGCCAGCACCAGACAGGCGGCCTCTGGAAACACCATATATTTT
13,TRBJ1-5,TRBV6-1,.,.,CASSEPGNQPQHF,TGTGCCAGCAGTGAACCCGGCAATCAGCCCCAGCATTTT
12,TRBJ1-1,TRBV2,.,.,CARGGGNTEAFF,TGTGCCAGGGGCGGAGGGAACACTGAAGCTTTCTTT
16,TRBJ2-1,TRBV18,once,.,CASSPPSATTYNEQFF,TGTGCCAGCTCACCACCTAGCGCGACCACCTACAATGAGCAGTTCTTC
14,TRBJ1-2,TRBV24-1,.,.,CGGGRTLSGYGYTF,TGTGGGGGGGGCAGGACCTTGAGCGGCTATGGCTACACCTTC
15,TRBJ1-2,TRBV7-2,.,TRBD1,CASSYHETGAYGYTF,TGTGCCAGCAGCTACCACGAGACAGGGGCCTATGGCTACACCTTC
16,TRBJ2-5,TRBV5-1,.,TRBD1,CASSQGTGGSWETQYF,TGCGCCAGCAGCCAAGGGACAGGGGGTTCTTGGGAGACCCAGTACTTC
15,TRBJ2-5,TRBV5-1,.,.,CASSFSQGHQETQYF,TGCGCCAGCAGCTTCTCGCAGGGGCACCAAGAGACCCAGTACTTC
15,TRBJ1-3,TRBV7-2,.,TRBD1,CASSSQGGSGNTIYF,TGTGCCAGCAGCTCACAGGGGGGCTCTGGAAACACCATATATTTT
16,TRBJ1-1,TRBV19,.,TRBD1,CASSIDRRQGYTEAFF,TGTGCCAGTAGTATAGATCGCCGACAGGGTTACACTGAAGCTTTCTTT
14,TRBJ2-7,TRBV6-5,.,.,CASSYGRGPYEQYF,TGTGCCAGCAGTTACGGCAGGGGCCCCTACGAGCAGTACTTC
15,TRBJ2-1,TRBV6-2/TRBV6-3,.,.,CASSYPALGDVEQFF,TGTGCCAGCAGTTATCCGGCACTAGGAGACGTGGAGCAGTTCTTC
16,TRBJ1-2,TRBV4-3,.,.,CASSQDGVKKSYGYTF,TGCGCCAGCAGCCAAGATGGTGTGAAGAAGAGCTATGGCTACACCTTC
15,TRBJ1-1,TRBV2,.,.,CASSPSAAPNTEAFF,TGTGCCAGCAGTCCATCGGCGGCACCGAACACTGAAGCTTTCTTT
15,TRBJ1-1,TRBV7-6,.,TRBD1,CASSPRDRGPTEAFF,TGTGCCAGCAGCCCGCGGGACAGGGGGCCAACTGAAGCTTTCTTT
13,TRBJ1-4,TRBV18,.,.,CASSRGENEKLFF,TGTGCCAGCTCCCGGGGAGAAAATGAAAAACTGTTTTTT
11,TRBJ2-7,TRBV14,.,.,CASSQQGTQYF,TGTGCCAGCAGCCAACAGGGGACGCAGTACTTC
14,TRBJ1-2,TRBV18,.,.,CASSPGSRDYGYTF,TGTGCCAGCTCACCGGGATCCAGGGACTATGGCTACACCTTC
13,TRBJ1-2,TRBV12-3/TRBV12-4,.,.,CGSLGAHNYGYTF,TGTGGCAGCTTGGGGGCGCATAACTATGGCTACACCTTC
13,TRBJ2-3,TRBV10-3,.,.,CATVMGGPDTQYF,TGTGCCACCGTAATGGGGGGGCCGGATACGCAGTATTTT
13,TRBJ1-1,TRBV28,few,TRBD1,CASSFERGRGAFF,TGTGCCAGCAGTTTCGAAAGGGGGCGCGGAGCTTTCTTT
20,TRBJ2-3,TRBV5-1,once,TRBD2,CASSGKLAGGHDISGDTQYF,TGCGCCAGCAGCGGGAAGCTAGCGGGGGGGCACGATATTAGCGGAGATACGCAGTATTTT
16,TRBJ2-4,TRBV10-3,.,TRBD1,CAISPGTGVAKNIQYF,TGTGCCATCAGCCCCGGGACAGGGGTTGCCAAAAACATTCAGTACTTC
18,TRBJ2-2,TRBV21-1,.,.,CASSKGARGISVTGELFF,TGTGCCAGCAGCAAAGGGGCCAGGGGGATTTCGGTGACCGGGGAGCTGTTTTTT
16,TRBJ1-5,TRBV7-8,.,.,CASSLVGGYSNQPQHF,TGTGCCAGCAGCTTAGTAGGGGGTTATAGCAATCAGCCCCAGCATTTT
14,TRBJ1-4,TRBV24-1,few,.,CATSDPLYGEKLFF,TGTGCCACCAGTGACCCTCTGTACGGTGAAAAACTGTTTTTT
15,TRBJ1-2,TRBV18,few,.,CASSPGQGPNYGYTF,TGTGCCAGCTCACCAGGGCAGGGCCCAAACTATGGCTACACCTTC
14,TRBJ1-1,TRBV28,.,TRBD1,CASRAGTGLTEAFF,TGTGCCAGCAGAGCCGGGACAGGGCTAACTGAAGCTTTCTTT
14,TRBJ2-7,TRBV4-3,.,.,CASSQGLNSYEQYF,TGCGCCAGCAGCCAAGGACTGAACTCCTACGAGCAGTACTTC
13,TRBJ1-1,TRBV7-9,.,.,CASSPRGITEAFF,TGTGCCAGCAGCCCGCGGGGGATAACTGAAGCTTTCTTT